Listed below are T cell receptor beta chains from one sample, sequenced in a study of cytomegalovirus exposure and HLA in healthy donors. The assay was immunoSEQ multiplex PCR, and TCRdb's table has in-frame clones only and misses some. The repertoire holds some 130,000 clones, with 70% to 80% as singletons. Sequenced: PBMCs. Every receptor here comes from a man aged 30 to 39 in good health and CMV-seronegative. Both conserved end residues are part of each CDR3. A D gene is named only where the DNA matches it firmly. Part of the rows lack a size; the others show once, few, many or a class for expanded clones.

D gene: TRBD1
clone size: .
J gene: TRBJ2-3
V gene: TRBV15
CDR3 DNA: TGTGCCACCCGCGATGGGGGACAGGGGATAGGTACGCAGTATTTT
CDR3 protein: CATRDGGQGIGTQYF

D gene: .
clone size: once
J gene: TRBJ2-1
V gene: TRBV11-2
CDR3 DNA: TGTGCCAGCAGCTCTACTAGCTTCTCCTCCTACAATGAGCAGTTCTTC
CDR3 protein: CASSSTSFSSYNEQFF

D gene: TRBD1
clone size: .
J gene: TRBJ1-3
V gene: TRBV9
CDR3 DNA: TGTGCCAGCAGCGTGGGTCAGGGGGCTCGTGGAAACACCATATATTTT
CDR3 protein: CASSVGQGARGNTIYF

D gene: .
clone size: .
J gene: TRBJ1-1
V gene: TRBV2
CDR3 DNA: TGTGCCAGCATCGGGGGGGAATTCGTCGATACCGAAGCTTTCTTT
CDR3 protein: CASIGGEFVDTEAFF

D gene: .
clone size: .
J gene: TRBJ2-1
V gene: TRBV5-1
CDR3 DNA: TGCGCCAGCAGCTTGGAAAGGGGTCGGGAGCAGTTCTTC
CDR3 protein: CASSLERGREQFF

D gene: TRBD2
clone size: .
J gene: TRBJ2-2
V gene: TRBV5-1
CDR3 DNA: TGCGCCAGCACCTGGAGCGGGGGCGGCGGGGAGCTGTTTTTT
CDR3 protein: CASTWSGGGGELFF

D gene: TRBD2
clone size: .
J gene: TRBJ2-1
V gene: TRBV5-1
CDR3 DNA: TGCGCCAGCAGCCAACTAGCGGCCTCCTACAATGAGCAGTTCTTC
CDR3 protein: CASSQLAASYNEQFF

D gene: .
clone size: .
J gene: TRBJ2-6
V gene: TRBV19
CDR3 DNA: TGTGCCAGTAGTAACGAGAGGGACTCTGGGGCCAACGTCCTGACTTTC
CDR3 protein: CASSNERDSGANVLTF

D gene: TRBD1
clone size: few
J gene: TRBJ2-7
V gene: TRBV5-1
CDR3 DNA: TGCGCCAGCAGCTCTGGGACAGGGGGAGGTGGAGGCGAGCAGTACTTC
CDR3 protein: CASSSGTGGGGGEQYF

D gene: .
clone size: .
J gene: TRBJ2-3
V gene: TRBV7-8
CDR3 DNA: TGTGCCAGCAGCCCAAGACTAGCAGATACGCAGTATTTT
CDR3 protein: CASSPRLADTQYF

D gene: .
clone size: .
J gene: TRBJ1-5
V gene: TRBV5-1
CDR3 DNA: TGCGCCAGCAGCTTCGGAGGTTATAGCAATCAGCCCCAGCATTTT
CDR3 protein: CASSFGGYSNQPQHF

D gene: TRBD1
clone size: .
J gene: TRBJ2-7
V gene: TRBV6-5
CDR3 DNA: TGTGCCAGCAGTTACTCCCGGACAGGGGGACCCTACGAGCAGTACTTC
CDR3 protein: CASSYSRTGGPYEQYF

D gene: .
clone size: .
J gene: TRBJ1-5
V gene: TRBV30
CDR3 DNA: TGTGCCTGGGGGGCGGAAAATAGCAATCAGCCCCAGCATTTT
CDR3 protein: CAWGAENSNQPQHF

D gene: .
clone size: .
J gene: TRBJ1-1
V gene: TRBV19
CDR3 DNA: TGTGCCTCACAGTCGAGCACTGAAGCTTTCTTT
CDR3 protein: CASQSSTEAFF

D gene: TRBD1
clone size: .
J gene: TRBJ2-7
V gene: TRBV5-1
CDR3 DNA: TGCGCCAGCAGCCCGGAGGTACAGGGGTTCTACGAGCAGTACTTC
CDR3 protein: CASSPEVQGFYEQYF

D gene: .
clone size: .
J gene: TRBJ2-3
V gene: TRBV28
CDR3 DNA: TGTGCCAGCAGTTTGCTAACAGATACGCAGTATTTT
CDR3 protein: CASSLLTDTQYF

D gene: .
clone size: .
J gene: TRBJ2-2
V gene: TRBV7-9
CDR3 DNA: TGTGCCAGCAGCCCCTACGGGGAGCTGTTTTTT
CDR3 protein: CASSPYGELFF

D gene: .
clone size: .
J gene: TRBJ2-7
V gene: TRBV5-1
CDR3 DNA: TGCGCCAGCAAGGGGATTTACGAGCAGTACTTC
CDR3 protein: CASKGIYEQYF

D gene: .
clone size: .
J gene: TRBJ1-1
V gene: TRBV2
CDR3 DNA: TGTGCCAGCAGTCCACAGACTGAAGCTTTCTTT
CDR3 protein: CASSPQTEAFF

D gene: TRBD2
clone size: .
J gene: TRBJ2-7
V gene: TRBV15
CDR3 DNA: TGTGCCACCAGCCCCCGGACTAGCGGGCTGAACGAGCAGTACTTC
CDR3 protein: CATSPRTSGLNEQYF

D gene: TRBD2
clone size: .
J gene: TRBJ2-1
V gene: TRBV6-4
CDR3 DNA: TGTGCCAGCAGTGACTCGGGACTAGCGGGAGTGCGGGAGCAGTTCTTC
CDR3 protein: CASSDSGLAGVREQFF

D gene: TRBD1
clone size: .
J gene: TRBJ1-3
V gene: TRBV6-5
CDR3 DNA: TGTGCCAGCAGTCTCAAGGGGGCTTCAGGAAACACCATATATTTT
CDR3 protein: CASSLKGASGNTIYF

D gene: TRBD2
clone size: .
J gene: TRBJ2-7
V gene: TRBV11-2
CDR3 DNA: TGTGCCAGCAGCTCCGAGCGGGAGGGCCGCAAGCAGTACTTC
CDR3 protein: CASSSEREGRKQYF

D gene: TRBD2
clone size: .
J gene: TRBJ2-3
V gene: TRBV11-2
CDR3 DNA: TGTGCCAGCAGCTCCCCTAGCGGGAGTAAGTCAGATACGCAGTATTTT
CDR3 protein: CASSSPSGSKSDTQYF

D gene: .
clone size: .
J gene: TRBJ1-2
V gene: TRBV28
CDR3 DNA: TGTGCCAGCAGTCCGGACAGCGATGGCTACACCTTC
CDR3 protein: CASSPDSDGYTF

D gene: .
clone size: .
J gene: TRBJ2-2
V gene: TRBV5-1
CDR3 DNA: TGCGCCAGCAGCCCGGGATATTACACCGGGGAGCTGTTTTTT
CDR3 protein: CASSPGYYTGELFF

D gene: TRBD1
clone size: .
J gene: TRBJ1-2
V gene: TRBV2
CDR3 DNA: TGTGCCAGCAACCTCCGGACAGGGGGGTATGGCTACACCTTC
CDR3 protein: CASNLRTGGYGYTF

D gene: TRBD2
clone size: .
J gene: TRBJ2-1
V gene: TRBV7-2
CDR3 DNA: TGTGCCAGCAGCCTCGTCGGCGGGAGGGTCCACAATGAGCAGTTCTTC
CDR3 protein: CASSLVGGRVHNEQFF

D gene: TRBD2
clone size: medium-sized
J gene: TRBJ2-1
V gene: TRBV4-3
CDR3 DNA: TGCGCCAGCAGCCAATCACTAGCGGGTCACAATGAGCAGTTCTTC
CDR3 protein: CASSQSLAGHNEQFF

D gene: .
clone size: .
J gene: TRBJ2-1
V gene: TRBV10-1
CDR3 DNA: TGCGCCAGCAGTGACAACGGGAGAGGGGTGTATGAGCAGTTCTTC
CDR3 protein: CASSDNGRGVYEQFF

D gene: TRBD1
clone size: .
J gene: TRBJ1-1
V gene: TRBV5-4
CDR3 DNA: TGTGCCAGCAGCCACGATCCACAGGGGAACGCTTTCTTT
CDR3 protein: CASSHDPQGNAFF

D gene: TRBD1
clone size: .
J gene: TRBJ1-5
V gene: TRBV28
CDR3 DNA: TGTGCCAGTAGGCAGGGGGATCAGCCCCAGCATTTT
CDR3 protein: CASRQGDQPQHF

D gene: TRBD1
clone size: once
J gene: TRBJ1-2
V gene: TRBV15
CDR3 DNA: TGTGCCACCAGCCACAGGGGCGCCGACTATGGCTACACCTTC
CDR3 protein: CATSHRGADYGYTF

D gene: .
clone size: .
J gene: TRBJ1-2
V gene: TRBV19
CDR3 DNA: TGTGCCAGTAGTATTCTGTCCAGGGAGGGCTATGGCTACACCTTC
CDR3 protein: CASSILSREGYGYTF

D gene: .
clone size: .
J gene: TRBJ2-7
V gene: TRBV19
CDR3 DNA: TGTGCCAGTAGTGCAGGCAACTCCTACGAGCAGTACTTC
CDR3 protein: CASSAGNSYEQYF

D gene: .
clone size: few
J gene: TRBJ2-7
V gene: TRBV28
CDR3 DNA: TGTGCCAGCAGTTTAGCGCGGGCTATCATCTACGAGCAGTACTTC
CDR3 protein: CASSLARAIIYEQYF

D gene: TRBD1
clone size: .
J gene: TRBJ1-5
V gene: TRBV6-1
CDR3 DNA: TGTGCCAGCAGTTTCGACAGGGAAAACAATCAGCCCCAGCATTTT
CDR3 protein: CASSFDRENNQPQHF

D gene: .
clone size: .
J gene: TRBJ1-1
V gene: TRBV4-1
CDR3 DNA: TGCGCCAGCAGCCCGAGTCGTTGGGCGAACACTGAAGCTTTCTTT
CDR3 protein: CASSPSRWANTEAFF

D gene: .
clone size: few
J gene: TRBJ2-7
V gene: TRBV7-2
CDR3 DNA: TGTGCCAGCAGCTTAGAGAGGGCGTACGAGCAGTACTTC
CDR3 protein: CASSLERAYEQYF

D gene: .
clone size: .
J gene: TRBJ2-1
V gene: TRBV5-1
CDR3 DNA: TGCGCCAGCAGCGGAGGGGCGTCCTACAATGAGCAGTTCTTC
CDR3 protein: CASSGGASYNEQFF

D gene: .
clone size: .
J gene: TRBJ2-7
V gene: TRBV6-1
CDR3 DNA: TGTGCCCTGGGGGCGGCGACATCCTACGAGCAGTACTTC
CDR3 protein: CALGAATSYEQYF

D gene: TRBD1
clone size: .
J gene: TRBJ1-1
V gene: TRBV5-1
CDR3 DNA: TGCGCCAGCAGCTCCGGGACAGGGGGCCCGAACACTGAAGCTTTCTTT
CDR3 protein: CASSSGTGGPNTEAFF

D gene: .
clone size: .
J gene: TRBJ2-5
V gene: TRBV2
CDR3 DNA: TGTGCCAGCAGTGGAGTAAAGAATCGAGAGACCCAGTACTTC
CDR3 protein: CASSGVKNRETQYF

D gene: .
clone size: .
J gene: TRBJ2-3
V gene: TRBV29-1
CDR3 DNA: TGCAGCGTCCACAGTAGCGCGACAGATACGCAGTATTTT
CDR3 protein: CSVHSSATDTQYF

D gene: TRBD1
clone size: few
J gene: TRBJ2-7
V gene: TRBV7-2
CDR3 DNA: TGTGCCAGCAGCTTAGCCGGGACAGGGGGCTTGAACGAGCAGTACTTC
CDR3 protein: CASSLAGTGGLNEQYF

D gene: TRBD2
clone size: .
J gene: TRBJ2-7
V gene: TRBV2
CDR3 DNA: TGTGCCAGCAGTGCCACTAGCGGTTCGGGTGAGCAGTACTTC
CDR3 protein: CASSATSGSGEQYF

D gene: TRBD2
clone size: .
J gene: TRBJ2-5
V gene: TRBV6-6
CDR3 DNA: TGTGCCAGCAGTTACACTAGCGGGGGGACCCAGTACTTC
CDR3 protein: CASSYTSGGTQYF

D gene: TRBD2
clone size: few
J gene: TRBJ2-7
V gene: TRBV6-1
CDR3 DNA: TGTGCCACCACTACCACTAGCGGATACTACGAGCAGTACTTC
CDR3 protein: CATTTTSGYYEQYF

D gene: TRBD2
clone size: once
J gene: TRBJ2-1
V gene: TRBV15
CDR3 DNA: TGTGCCACCAGCGGACATGCGGGGACTAGCTACTACAATGAGCAGTTCTTC
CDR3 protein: CATSGHAGTSYYNEQFF

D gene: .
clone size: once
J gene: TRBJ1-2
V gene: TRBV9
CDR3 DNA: TGTGCCAGCAGCGACAGTGTCGACCGACTAGCTAACTATGGCTACACCTTC
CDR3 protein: CASSDSVDRLANYGYTF

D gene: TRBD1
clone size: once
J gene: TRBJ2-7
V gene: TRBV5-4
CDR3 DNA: TGTGCCAGCAGCAGAGACAGGGTTTACGAGCAGTACTTC
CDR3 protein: CASSRDRVYEQYF

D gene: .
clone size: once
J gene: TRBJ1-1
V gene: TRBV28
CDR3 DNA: TGTGCCAGTTTAACTCAGGGTAACACTGAAGCTTTCTTT
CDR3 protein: CASLTQGNTEAFF